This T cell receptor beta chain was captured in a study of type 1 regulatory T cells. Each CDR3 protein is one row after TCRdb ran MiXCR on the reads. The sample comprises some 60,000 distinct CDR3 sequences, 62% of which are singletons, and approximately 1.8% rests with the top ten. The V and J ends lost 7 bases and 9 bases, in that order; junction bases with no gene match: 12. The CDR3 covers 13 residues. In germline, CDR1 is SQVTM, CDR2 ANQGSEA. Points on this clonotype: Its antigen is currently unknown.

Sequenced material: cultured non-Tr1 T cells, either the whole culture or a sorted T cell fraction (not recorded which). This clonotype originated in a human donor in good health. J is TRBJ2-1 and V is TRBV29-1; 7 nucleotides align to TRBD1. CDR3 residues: CSGKITGAAEQFF. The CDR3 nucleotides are TGCAGCGGAAAGATTACAGGGGCAGCTGAGCAGTTCTTC.